This T cell receptor beta chain derives from a study of blood T cell repertoires in COVID-19. About the study: The origin of the acute and convalescent COVID-19 samples was the United States, Italy and Spain. PBMCs, B-cell-depleted T cells, or T cells were the source of the cDNA or gDNA that made up the material.

Per the study methods: Cell counts per sample came from amplifying reference gene primers. Profiling relied on immunoSEQ multiplex PCR, and the TCRdb table lists in-frame clones only, not all of them. V, J and clone size reflect that table, while D and trimming were determined from the DNA. The repertoire includes 25,000 to 35,000 clones, 65% to 90% of them detected once, and about a quarter sits in the top ten. The sequenced sample was peripheral blood. The clonotype was recovered from a human donor in a cohort sampled during active COVID-19.

The CDR3 DNA sequence: TGCGCCAGCAGCCAAGAGGGACAGGGTCGGCGTGAGCAGTTCTTC. Protein product: CASSQEGQGRREQFF. The chain carries TRBV4-1 and TRBJ2-1; TRBD1 matches at 9 bases. The CDR3 is 15 amino acids. Looked up from germline, CDR1 is MGHRA and CDR2 is YSYEKL. V shed 0 bases and J 9 bases; nucleotides not matched to a gene: 6.